A single sample gave rise to the 30 T cell receptor beta chains below, sequenced in a study of Graves' ophthalmopathy and Graves' hyperthyroidism. Transcripts of RNA were the source for amplifying TCR beta CDR3 regions. HTBI primers were employed in first-round RT-PCR, then a second-round multiplex PCR followed. One entry per CDR3 protein results from TCRdb running MiXCR on the multiplex PCR reads. The sample has 220,000 or so distinct CDR3 sequences; 20% to 25% are singletons. Material for sequencing was peripheral blood. These receptors came from a woman between 50 and 59 years old with Graves' ophthalmopathy.

This clonotype was recorded many times. The chain uses TRBV20-1 and TRBJ2-5; TRBD2 aligns across 8 bases. CDR1 and CDR2 (germline): DFQATT, SNEGSKA (reference sequence). The length of the CDR3 is 15 residues. With V trimmed by 3 bases and J by 1 base, 7 bases remained unmatched. CDR3 coding DNA: TGCAGTGCTAGTGCCCCTAGCGGGCCCCAAGAGACCCAGTACTTC. Encoded protein: CSASAPSGPQETQYF.

This clonotype was recorded at least ten times. The chain recombines TRBV7-2 with TRBJ1-1; 7 bases fit TRBD1. V dropped 7 bases and J dropped 0; count of bases not matched to a gene: 5. The CDR3 is made up of 14 amino acids. Looked up from germline, CDR1 is SGHTA and CDR2 is FQGNSA. The DNA of the CDR3 is TGTGCCAGCACCTCCGGGACAGTGAACACTGAAGCTTTCTTT. Protein product: CASTSGTVNTEAFF.

At least ten counts were recorded for this clonotype. This sequence joins TRBV6-1 and TRBJ1-6; D uncertain. The germline V and J ends were trimmed by 8 bases and 3 bases, with 8 bases remaining between them. The CDR3 is made up of 13 amino acids. Per germline, CDR1 MNHNS and CDR2 SASEGT. The CDR3 loop is CASRQFYNSPLHF. Here the CDR3 DNA reads TGTGCCAGCCGGCAGTTCTATAATTCACCCCTCCACTTT.

This clonotype was seen a handful of times. The V call is TRBV12-3 or TRBV12-4, the J call TRBJ2-2; D unclear. V gave up 6 bases and J gave up 4 bases, with 12 bases separating them. This CDR3 spans 14 amino acids. CDR3 in DNA: TGTGCCAGCAGCTCAACCGGGCCCACCGGGGAGCTGTTTTTT. It is translated as CASSSTGPTGELFF.

The chain joins TRBV30 to TRBJ1-5, with a weak D call TRBD1 (6 bases). This CDR3 has 14 residues. Trimming pared 0 bases from V and 3 bases from J, leaving 9 bases between. The germline CDR1 and CDR2 sequences are GTSNPN and SVGIG (reference sequence). CDR3 residues: CAWSVGTNNQPQHF. The CDR3 DNA is TGTGCCTGGAGTGTAGGGACAAACAATCAGCCCCAGCATTTT.

The gene calls are TRBV7-2 and TRBJ2-5, with D hard to call. This CDR3 is 15 amino acids long. Per germline, CDR1 SGHTA and CDR2 FQGNSA. Trimming removed 5 bases from V and 0 bases from J, with 13 bases in between. CDR3 sequence: CASSPRSQNQETQYF. CDR3 coding DNA: TGTGCCAGCAGCCCCCGGTCGCAGAACCAAGAGACCCAGTACTTC.

This clonotype was seen only a few times. The chain recombines TRBV9 with TRBJ2-2; 7 bases line up with TRBD2. The CDR3 sequence is 16 residues long. With V trimmed by 4 bases and J by 8 bases, 14 bases remained unmatched. Germline V gene data show CDR1 as SGDLS and CDR2 as YYNGEE. Written as DNA, the CDR3 is TGTGCCAGCAGCTTTACCGGGACTACCCGAATGGGGGAGCTGTTTTTT. This sequence encodes CASSFTGTTRMGELFF.

The rearrangement joins TRBV6-2 or TRBV6-3 to TRBJ1-1; D is possibly TRBD1 (6 bases). The CDR3 sequence is 12 residues long. Trimming took 11 bases from V and 3 from J, leaving 13 bases between them. Germline CDR1 MNHEY, CDR2 SVGEGT. The CDR3 loop is CAGGASHTEAFF. CDR3 DNA: TGTGCCGGGGGGGCATCGCACACTGAAGCTTTCTTT.

This clonotype was picked up many times. This sequence joins TRBV6-1 and TRBJ1-5, with unresolved D. In germline, CDR1 is MNHNS, CDR2 SASEGT. This CDR3 contains 14 residues. The ends were cut back, 2 bases at V and 1 base at J, with 6 bases in the middle. CDR3 nucleotide sequence: TGTGCCAGCAGTGAATCGGGGAGCAATCAGCCCCAGCATTTT. Translating gives CASSESGSNQPQHF.

Only a few counts were recorded for this clonotype. The chain recombines TRBV6-2 or TRBV6-3 with TRBJ2-2, with D possibly TRBD2 on 6 matching bases. This CDR3 has 16 residues. Looked up from germline, CDR1 is MNHEY and CDR2 is SVGEGT. V lost 6 bases, J lost 8 bases, and 22 bases lay in between. The CDR3 DNA reads TGTGCCAGCAGACCCGCGGGACGGTGGATTACTGGGGAGCTGTTTTTT. Translating it yields CASRPAGRWITGELFF.

The chain recombines TRBV7-3 with TRBJ2-5, with 8 bases matching TRBD2. Losses at the gene ends were 5 bases for V and 5 bases for J; bases not matched to a gene: 4. In germline, CDR1 is SGHTA, CDR2 FQGTGA. The CDR3 contains 13 residues. This chain's CDR3 is CASSPGGVETQYF. DNA for the CDR3: TGTGCCAGCAGCCCCGGGGGGGTGGAGACCCAGTACTTC.

This clonotype appeared many times. CDR3 in DNA: TGTGCCAGTAGGAACGGGGGGCTGGAGCCCCAGCATTTT. It is translated as CASRNGGLEPQHF. The chain couples TRBV19 to TRBJ1-5; possibly TRBD1 for D (6 bases). V was shortened by 6 bases and J by 8 bases, with 14 bases between the two germline ends. This CDR3 is 13 amino acids long. Germline V CDR1 and CDR2: LNHDA, SQIVND (reference sequence).

This clonotype was seen at least ten times. V usage is TRBV28 and J usage is TRBJ1-3; 12 bases match TRBD1. Germline V lookup: CDR1 MDHEN, CDR2 SYDVKM. V gave up 6 bases and J gave up 2 bases; unmatched junction bases: 2. The length of the CDR3 is 15 residues. The CDR3 DNA reads as TGTGCCAGCAGGGGGACAGGGGGCGCTGGAAACACCATATATTTT. Residues: CASRGTGGAGNTIYF.

This clonotype was counted ten times or more. V is TRBV9 and J is TRBJ2-7; tentatively, D is TRBD1 (6 bases). This CDR3 region has 15 residues. The V gene's germline CDR1 is SGDLS and CDR2 YYNGEE. The V end was cut by 0 bases, the J end by 5 bases, with 15 bases between. The CDR3 DNA is TGTGCCAGCAGCGTAGAGGGTCAGGGGAAGGACGAGCAGTACTTC. The encoded protein is CASSVEGQGKDEQYF.

Ten or more counts support this clonotype. The rearrangement links TRBV12-3 or TRBV12-4 to TRBJ1-2; 8 bases fit TRBD1. V dropped 5 bases and J dropped 3; count of bases not matched to a gene: 8. The CDR3 extends over 15 amino acids. This CDR3 reads CASSGPTGVDYGYTF. The DNA for the CDR3 is TGTGCCAGCAGTGGACCGACAGGGGTCGACTATGGCTACACCTTC.

This clonotype was seen a few times. The chain is built from TRBV6-1 and TRBJ1-2; 7 bases are shared with TRBD1. The CDR3 has 14 residues. Germline CDR1 is MNHNS and CDR2 is SASEGT. V was pared by 1 base and J by 8 bases, with 7 bases of the junction left unmatched. CDR3 in amino acids: CASSEGQGGVGYTF. As DNA, the CDR3 is TGTGCCAGCAGTGAAGGACAGGGCGGCGTAGGCTACACCTTC.

Ten or more counts support this clonotype. In DNA, the CDR3 is TGTGCCAGCAGCCCCCAGGTACCCACAGATACGCAGTATTTT. It encodes CASSPQVPTDTQYF. This chain joins TRBV7-9 and TRBJ2-3; D unclear. Deletions cut 5 bases from V and 2 bases from J, with 11 bases between. This CDR3 has 14 amino acids. The V gene's germline CDR1 is SEHNR and CDR2 FQNEAQ (reference sequence). Supplemented by reference TRBV7-9 and TRBJ2-3, the full variable domain reads DTGVSQNPRHKITKRGQNVTFRCDPISEHNRLYWYRQTLGQGPEFLTYFQNEAQLEKSRLLSDRFSAERPKGSFSTLEIQRTEQGDSAMYLCASSPQVPTDTQYFGPGTRLTVL.

This clonotype has at least ten counts. The CDR3 spells CASTAPALNIQYF. Here the CDR3 DNA reads TGTGCCAGCACCGCACCAGCGCTAAACATTCAGTACTTC. The gene calls are TRBV5-5 and TRBJ2-4, with D unclear. The ends were cut back, 6 bases at V and 6 bases at J, with 13 bases in the middle. From germline, CDR1 is SGHKS and CDR2 YYEKEE (reference sequence). The CDR3 is 13 amino acids.

This clonotype was recorded at least ten times. The chain is built from TRBV27 and TRBJ2-5; either TRBD1 or TRBD2 may supply D (6 bases each). The CDR3 length is 14 residues. With 2 bases removed from V and 5 bases from J, the gap between germline ends came to 12 bases. CDR1 MNHEY and CDR2 SMNVEV come from the germline V gene (reference sequence). CDR3 sequence reads: CASSLQGTGETQYF. CDR3 sequence (DNA): TGTGCCAGCAGTTTACAGGGGACTGGGGAGACCCAGTACTTC.

This chain connects TRBV30 to TRBJ2-2, with D possibly matching TRBD2 (5 bases). Germline assignment: CDR1 GTSNPN and CDR2 SVGIG (reference sequence). The CDR3 runs 16 residues. Trimming left V 3 bases short and J 6 bases short, with 20 bases between. Here the CDR3 DNA reads TGTGCCTGGAGCACCATGCGGCTTAGCGAAGCCGGGGAGCTGTTTTTT. Translated, it gives CAWSTMRLSEAGELFF.

A few counts support this clonotype. CDR3 in amino acids: CASRVAGAGTGELFF. The CDR3, as DNA: TGTGCCAGCAGGGTAGCGGGAGCGGGTACCGGGGAGCTGTTTTTT. This chain connects TRBV12-3 or TRBV12-4 to TRBJ2-2; TRBD2 matches 9 bases. The CDR3 extends over 15 amino acids. Trimming cost V 6 bases and J 5 bases; bases outside gene matches: 7.

In its sample, this clonotype was seen many times. The J gene is TRBJ2-7, the V gene TRBV11-2, with D uncertain. V was trimmed by 3 bases and J by 4 bases, leaving 7 bases between them. There are 12 residues in the CDR3. The germline gives CDR1 SGHAT, CDR2 FQNNGV. CDR3 loop: CASSFGFYEQYF. CDR3 nucleotides: TGTGCCAGCAGCTTTGGGTTTTACGAGCAGTACTTC.

This clonotype was recorded many times. This chain uses TRBV20-1 with TRBJ1-3, with 8 bases lining up with TRBD1. Trimming took 2 bases from V and 4 from J; bases not matched to a gene: 10. Germline loops: CDR1 DFQATT, CDR2 SNEGSKA (reference sequence). CDR3 length: 16 amino acids. In DNA, the CDR3 is TGCAGTGCTAGACAACCTGGACAGGGAGGCGGAAACACCATATATTTT. Translated, it gives CSARQPGQGGGNTIYF.

At least ten counts were recorded for this clonotype. The J gene is TRBJ2-6, the V gene TRBV4-1; D ambiguous. The length of the CDR3 is 17 residues. Germline V gene sequence: CDR1 MGHRA, CDR2 YSYEKL. Trimming cost V 0 bases and J 1 base, with 10 bases left between them. The CDR3 DNA follows: TGCGCCAGCAGCCAAGATCTGGTAGGGTCTGGGGCCAACGTCCTGACTTTC. Its protein is CASSQDLVGSGANVLTF.

This clonotype was recorded many times. The gene calls are TRBV15 and TRBJ1-5, with D hard to call. The germline V and J ends were trimmed by 0 bases and 12 bases, with 15 bases remaining between them. Per the germline V gene, CDR1 is LNHNV and CDR2 is YYDKDF (reference sequence). The CDR3 length is 14 residues. The CDR3 spells CATSRDVDTYLQHF. DNA for the CDR3: TGTGCCACCAGCAGAGATGTCGACACCTACCTCCAGCATTTT.

This clonotype was detected ten times or more. DNA of the CDR3: TGTGCCAGCAGTCTTCGGACAGGGAGGGTAGGGGACGAGCAGTACTTC. This translates into CASSLRTGRVGDEQYF. The V call is TRBV12-3 or TRBV12-4, the J call TRBJ2-7, with D perhaps TRBD1 (8 bases). The V end lost 5 bases, the J end lost 5 bases, and 22 bases lay between the germline ends. The CDR3 loop spans 16 amino acids.

This clonotype was picked up many times. The CDR3 DNA follows: TGTGCCAGCGGATCCGGGGCAGGCTATGGCTACACCTTC. Its translation: CASGSGAGYGYTF. The chain carries TRBV27 and TRBJ1-2, with D tentatively TRBD1 (5 bases). The CDR3 length is 13 residues. Trimming pared 8 bases from V and 4 bases from J, leaving 14 bases between. CDR1 is MNHEY and CDR2 is SMNVEV in the germline V gene (reference sequence).

This chain joins TRBV30 and TRBJ2-1; D ambiguous. The CDR3 has 14 residues. The V gene's germline CDR1 is GTSNPN and CDR2 SVGIG (reference sequence). Trimming took off 4 bases at V and 1 base at J, with 11 bases between the two ends. This chain's CDR3 is CAWTLGLSYNEQFF. The CDR3 DNA reads as TGTGCCTGGACTCTAGGGTTATCCTACAATGAGCAGTTCTTC.

In its sample, this clonotype was seen many times. The rearrangement links TRBV12-3 or TRBV12-4 to TRBJ2-7; D is unresolved. Trimming shortened V by 1 base and J by 5 bases, and 9 bases separated the two germline ends. The CDR3 has 13 residues. The CDR3 DNA is TGTGCCAGCAGTTTAGGGTCGGGCAACGAGCAGTACTTC. Residues: CASSLGSGNEQYF.

This clonotype was picked up many times. The gene calls are TRBV20-1 and TRBJ2-7; D remains ambiguous. The CDR3 contains 12 residues. Trimming took 1 base from V and 7 from J, leaving 11 bases between them. From germline, CDR1 is DFQATT and CDR2 SNEGSKA (reference sequence). The CDR3 region has the DNA TGCAGTGCTAGAGTGCCAGCGTTTGAGCAGTACTTC. It yields the protein CSARVPAFEQYF.